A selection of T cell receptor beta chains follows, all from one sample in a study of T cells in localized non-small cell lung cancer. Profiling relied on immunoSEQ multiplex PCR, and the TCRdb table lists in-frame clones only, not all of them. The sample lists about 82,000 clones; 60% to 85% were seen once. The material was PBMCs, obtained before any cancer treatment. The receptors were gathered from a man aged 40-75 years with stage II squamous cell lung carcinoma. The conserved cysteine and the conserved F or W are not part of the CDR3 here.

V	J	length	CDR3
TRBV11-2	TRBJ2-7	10	ASGLRAGEQY
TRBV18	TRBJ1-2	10	ASSPDTYGYT
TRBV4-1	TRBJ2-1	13	ASSLPSRGNNEQF
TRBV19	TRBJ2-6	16	ASRWGLGGASGANVLT
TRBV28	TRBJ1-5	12	ASSLRQVHQPQH
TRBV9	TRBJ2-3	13	ASSAGTYVGDTQY
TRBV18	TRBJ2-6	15	ASSPFGQVSGANVLT
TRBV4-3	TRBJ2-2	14	ASSQDRVRNTGELF
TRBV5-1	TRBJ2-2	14	ASSPRGGLNTGELF
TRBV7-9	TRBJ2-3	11	ASSPRARDTQY
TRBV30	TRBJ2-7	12	AWTFPPGGNEQY
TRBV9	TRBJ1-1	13	ASSVADRGNTEAF
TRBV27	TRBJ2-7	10	ASQDRGHEQY
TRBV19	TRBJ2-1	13	ASSTPLFESNEQF
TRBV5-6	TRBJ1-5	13	ASSLGGYSNQPQH
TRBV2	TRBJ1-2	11	ASSFWTSYGYT
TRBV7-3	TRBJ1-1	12	ASSAQSLNTEAF
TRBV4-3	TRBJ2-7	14	ASSQDRGQGTYEQY